This TCR beta chain was captured in a study of T cell responses to AZD1222 COVID-19 vaccine. Study background: Analyses pooled second doses at about 4 or about 12 weeks. The study, taken as a whole, reports: White British ancestry dominated among donors, who included more females, and clonal diversity was possibly underestimated.

On this clone: Antigen: not known.

The CDR3 loop spans 17 amino acids. Trimming took off 0 bases at V and 0 bases at J, with 15 bases between the two ends. Per germline, CDR1 LGHNA and CDR2 YSLEER. Profiled with immunoSEQ multiplex PCR; TCRdb holds only in-frame clones, not every one. The data show around 260,000 clones, more than 85% seen once. The source is an adult in good health. The sequencing used peripheral blood, collected on day 0 of AZD1222 vaccination. The chain is built from TRBV4-3 and TRBJ2-7, with a weak D call TRBD2 (6 bases). CDR3 coding DNA: TGCGCCAGCAGCCAAGATATTTGGGGGGAGACCTCCTACGAGCAGTACTTC. Translation: CASSQDIWGETSYEQYF.